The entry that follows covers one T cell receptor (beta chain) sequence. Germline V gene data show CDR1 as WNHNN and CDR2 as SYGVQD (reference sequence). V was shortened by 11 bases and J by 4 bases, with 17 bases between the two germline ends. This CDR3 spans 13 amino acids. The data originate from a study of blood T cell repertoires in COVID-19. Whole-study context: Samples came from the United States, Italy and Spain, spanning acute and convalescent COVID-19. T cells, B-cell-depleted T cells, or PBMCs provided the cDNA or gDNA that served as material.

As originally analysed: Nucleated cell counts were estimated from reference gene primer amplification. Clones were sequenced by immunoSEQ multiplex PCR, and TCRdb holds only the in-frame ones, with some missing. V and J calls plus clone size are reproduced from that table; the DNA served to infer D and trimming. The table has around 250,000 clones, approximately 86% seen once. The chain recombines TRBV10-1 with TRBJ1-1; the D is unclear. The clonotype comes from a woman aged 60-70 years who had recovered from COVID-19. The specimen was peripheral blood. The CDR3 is CARLAGEFTEAFF. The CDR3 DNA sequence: TGCGCCCGTCTAGCCGGGGAGTTCACTGAAGCTTTCTTT.